These 26 T cell receptor beta chains originate from one sample sequenced in a study of regulatory T cells in long-lasting Graves disease. Building of the TCR beta libraries involved iRepertoire HTBI primers and Arm-PCR of CDR3 regions. TCRdb called the multiplex PCR reads again in MiXCR, with one record for every CDR3 protein. The sample lists about 620,000 distinct CDR3 sequences; roughly 16% were seen once. Stated time point: newly diagnosed GD, antithyroid drugs for less than 3 months. Generation of the TCR library employed RNA extracted from PBMCs. These same records also appear under a second study, on T cells in Graves' hyperthyroidism and ophthalmopathy.

The sample was peripheral blood mononuclear cells (PBMCs), taken at new diagnosis, from a patient treated with antithyroid drugs. These TCRs come from a woman aged 25 to 39 with Graves disease.

This clonotype was recorded at least ten times. The genes are TRBV7-2 and TRBJ2-3; the match to TRBD2 covers 8 bases. V lost 3 bases to trimming and J lost 5 bases; unmatched junction nucleotides: 7. In germline, CDR1 is SGHTA, CDR2 FQGNSA. The CDR3 contains 15 residues. CDR3 sequence reads: CASSLSPGGIDTQYF. In DNA form, the CDR3 reads TGTGCCAGCAGCTTGTCCCCGGGAGGGATAGATACGCAGTATTTT.

The sample holds a few counts of this clonotype. Here the CDR3 DNA reads TGCAGTGCTAGCCTGGACAGGGCCCTGTCGGCTTTCTTT. Its protein is CSASLDRALSAFF. The chain is built from TRBV20-1 and TRBJ1-1; TRBD1 matches at 8 bases. The CDR3 sequence is 13 residues long. V lost 3 bases, J lost 11 bases, and 11 bases stayed unmatched. Germline assignment: CDR1 DFQATT and CDR2 SNEGSKA (reference sequence).

The chain carries TRBV6-4 and TRBJ1-2; TRBD1 aligns across 9 bases. The CDR3 totals 15 residues. The ends lost 7 bases at V and 8 bases at J; junction bases unmatched: 14. Germline V gene sequence: CDR1 MRHNA, CDR2 SNTAGT. In nucleotides, the CDR3 is TGTGCCAGCACGCGGAGGGACAGGGCCTCTTGGGGCTACACCTTC. Translation gives CASTRRDRASWGYTF.

The V call is TRBV7-9, the J call TRBJ1-5; D is unclear. Germline CDR1 is SEHNR and CDR2 is FQNEAQ (reference sequence). V lost 0 bases and J lost 0, with 12 bases in between. The CDR3 totals 17 residues. The CDR3 sequence: CASSLALADYSNQPQHF. CDR3 sequence (DNA): TGTGCCAGCAGCTTAGCGCTTGCAGACTATAGCAATCAGCCCCAGCATTTT.

In the case of this clonotype: Given a much more abundant clone one base away, this may be a read error. J is TRBJ2-7 and V is TRBV5-1; the D is unclear. CDR3 length: 12 amino acids. The germline V gene encodes CDR1 SGHRS and CDR2 YFSETQ. V lost 4 bases to trimming and J lost 7 bases, with 12 bases between them. This CDR3 is CASSDGQLEQYF. CDR3 in DNA: TGCGCCAGCAGCGACGGTCAGTTGGAGCAGTACTTC.

Many counts were recorded for this clonotype. Here the CDR3 DNA reads TGTGCCAGCAGTGAGCAGGGCTCCACTGAAGCTTTCTTT. This codes for CASSEQGSTEAFF. The chain links TRBV2 to TRBJ1-1; perhaps TRBD1 as D (5 bases). Germline assignment: CDR1 SNHLY and CDR2 FYNNEI. Trimming shortened V by 3 bases and J by 4 bases, and 9 bases separated the two germline ends. The CDR3 loop spans 13 amino acids.

The chain links TRBV24-1 to TRBJ2-1; tentative D call: TRBD1 (6 bases). Trimming left V 1 base short and J 6 bases short, with 9 bases between. This CDR3 has 14 amino acids. Germline assignment: CDR1 KGHDR and CDR2 SFDVKD. Here the CDR3 DNA reads TGTGCCACCAGTGATTTAACAGGGTCCAATGAGCAGTTCTTC. Protein sequence: CATSDLTGSNEQFF.

On this clonotype: With a much larger clone just one base away, this may be a read error. This chain uses TRBV2 with TRBJ2-7; D unclear. The ends were cut back, 4 bases at V and 0 bases at J, with 10 bases in the middle. There are 14 residues in the CDR3. Per the germline V gene, CDR1 is SNHLY and CDR2 is FYNNEI. The CDR3 is CASSVDITSYEQYF. As DNA, the CDR3 is TGTGCCAGCAGTGTAGACATCACCTCCTACGAGCAGTACTTC.

This chain connects TRBV29-1 to TRBJ1-1; D perhaps matches TRBD1 (6 bases). Germline CDR1 and CDR2: SQVTM and ANQGSEA. V gave up 7 bases and J gave up 6 bases, with 21 bases separating them. The CDR3 is 14 residues long. CDR3 in amino acids: CSARGGKGSAEAFF. In nucleotides, the CDR3 is TGCAGCGCAAGGGGGGGCAAGGGAAGCGCTGAAGCTTTCTTT.

This clonotype was detected ten times or more. The chain carries TRBV20-1 and TRBJ1-2; tentatively, D is TRBD1 (6 bases). The CDR3 spans 13 residues. Germline V gene lookup returns CDR1 DFQATT and CDR2 SNEGSKA (reference sequence). With 0 bases removed from V and 4 bases from J, the gap between germline ends came to 9 bases. The CDR3 protein is CSAREGQSYGYTF. The CDR3 bases are TGCAGTGCTAGAGAAGGACAGAGCTATGGCTACACCTTC.

V is TRBV19 and J is TRBJ1-2; 7 positions agree with TRBD1. This CDR3 is built from 15 residues. The V and J ends lost 0 bases and 4 bases, in that order; junction bases with no gene match: 5. Germline CDR1 LNHDA, CDR2 SQIVND (reference sequence). The CDR3 loop reads CASSIDDRVGYGYTF. The CDR3 DNA sequence: TGTGCCAGTAGTATAGACGACAGGGTTGGCTATGGCTACACCTTC.

The genes are TRBV20-1 and TRBJ2-6; D unresolved. The V gene's germline CDR1 is DFQATT and CDR2 SNEGSKA (reference sequence). Trimming removed 0 bases at V and 6 bases at J, with 9 bases between. The CDR3 runs to 14 residues. CDR3 protein: CSARETNVANVLTF. CDR3 DNA sequence: TGCAGTGCTAGAGAGACCAATGTGGCCAACGTCCTGACTTTC.

This clonotype was observed a few times. The chain joins TRBV27 to TRBJ1-3, with no clear D. V dropped 3 bases and J dropped 0 bases, with 6 bases sitting between them. The V gene's germline CDR1 is MNHEY and CDR2 SMNVEV (reference sequence). This CDR3 comprises 14 residues. CDR3 region: CASSFKPSGNTIYF. CDR3 in DNA: TGTGCCAGCAGTTTTAAGCCCTCTGGAAACACCATATATTTT.

This clonotype was seen a few times. The chain employs TRBV20-1 and TRBJ2-3; D may be TRBD2 (6 bases). CDR3 length: 15 residues. Germline V lookup: CDR1 DFQATT, CDR2 SNEGSKA (reference sequence). V was cut by 0 bases and J by 4 bases, with 14 bases left in between. CDR3 sequence (DNA): TGCAGTGCTAGAGATTACGGGGGTGGAGCAGATACGCAGTATTTT. The encoded protein is CSARDYGGGADTQYF.

The chain recombines TRBV7-8 with TRBJ2-1; 11 nucleotides line up with TRBD2. This CDR3 region has 16 residues. With V trimmed by 4 bases and J by 4 bases, 6 bases remained unmatched. Germline V gives CDR1 SGHVS, CDR2 FQNEAQ. The CDR3 sequence: CASSYLAGGQYNEQFF. As DNA, the CDR3 is TGTGCCAGCAGCTACTTAGCGGGAGGGCAATACAATGAGCAGTTCTTC.

The sample holds a few counts of this clonotype. In DNA form, the CDR3 reads TGTGCCACCAGCTGGGGACAGGGCGTAGGAACTGAAGCTTTCTTT. It encodes CATSWGQGVGTEAFF. This chain uses TRBV15 with TRBJ1-1; 9 bases match TRBD1. The V gene's germline CDR1 is LNHNV and CDR2 YYDKDF (reference sequence). Trimming removed 5 bases from V and 5 bases from J; junction bases left unmatched: 9. The CDR3 covers 15 residues.

This clonotype was picked up many times. The rearrangement uses TRBV5-1 and TRBJ2-1; 10 bases align to TRBD2. Germline lookup yields CDR1 SGHRS and CDR2 YFSETQ. The CDR3 is made up of 15 amino acids. Trimming removed 6 bases from V and 2 bases from J; junction bases left unmatched: 5. The CDR3 loop is CASMVTSGPYNEQFF. CDR3 DNA sequence: TGCGCCAGCATGGTGACTAGCGGGCCCTACAATGAGCAGTTCTTC.

This chain uses TRBV6-1 with TRBJ2-5; no firm D call. Germline V gives CDR1 MNHNS, CDR2 SASEGT. The CDR3 spans 12 residues. The ends were cut back, 3 bases at V and 4 bases at J, with 6 bases in the middle. CDR3 nucleotides: TGTGCCAGCAGTGATAGTTCAGAGACCCAGTACTTC. Translation gives CASSDSSETQYF.

This rearrangement joins TRBV3-1 to TRBJ1-1, with 7 bases matching TRBD1. The CDR3 spans 14 residues. CDR1 and CDR2 (germline): LGHDT, YNNKEL (reference sequence). V trimming: 1 base; J trimming: 3 bases; junction bases outside the gene matches: 2. This CDR3 reads CASSQAQGDTEAFF. The CDR3 nucleotides read TGTGCCAGCAGCCAAGCCCAGGGGGACACTGAAGCTTTCTTT.

This clonotype has at least ten counts. The chain is built from TRBV28 and TRBJ1-2, with D perhaps matching TRBD1 (6 bases). Germline V gene lookup returns CDR1 MDHEN and CDR2 SYDVKM. This CDR3 is built from 16 residues. V shed 6 bases and J shed 0 bases, with 17 bases lying between them. CDR3 region: CASRYLDRTSNYGYTF. The CDR3 DNA is TGTGCCAGCAGATACCTCGACAGGACCTCTAACTATGGCTACACCTTC.

With respect to this clonotype: A far larger clone is just one base off, so this is likely a read error. The chain recombines TRBV25-1 with TRBJ2-5; D is unresolved. The CDR3 has 11 residues. Germline V gene lookup returns CDR1 MGHDK and CDR2 SYGVNS. Between the trimmed V and J ends, which lost 2 bases and 5 bases, there was a span of 3 bases. The CDR3 here is CASSEVETQYF. Here the CDR3 DNA reads TGTGCCAGCAGTGAAGTGGAGACCCAGTACTTC.

This clonotype was detected only a few times. This sequence joins TRBV6-1 and TRBJ1-6; 9 bases are a match to TRBD1. After removal of 6 bases from V and 3 bases from J, the junction contained 6 bases not matched to a gene. The CDR3 totals 16 residues. Per the germline V gene, CDR1 is MNHNS and CDR2 is SASEGT. DNA for the CDR3: TGTGCCAGCAGCCGGGGACAGGGAATCTATAATTCACCCCTCCACTTT. Its translation: CASSRGQGIYNSPLHF.

The chain uses TRBV19 and TRBJ2-4; 8 positions agree with TRBD1. The CDR3 is 14 residues long. The V and J ends lost 5 bases and 7 bases, in that order; junction bases with no gene match: 7. CDR1 is LNHDA, CDR2 SQIVND, per germline (reference sequence). The CDR3 protein is CASSLTGVLNIQYF. CDR3 bases: TGTGCCAGTAGTTTGACAGGGGTTTTGAACATTCAGTACTTC.

Of note for this clonotype: A much larger clonotype is one base distant, so this may be a read error. In DNA form, the CDR3 reads TGTGCCTGGAGTGTACCAGGGAACTATGGCTACACCTTC. Translating gives CAWSVPGNYGYTF. The rearrangement uses TRBV30 and TRBJ1-2; D perhaps matches TRBD1 (5 bases). The CDR3 covers 13 residues. The V end was cut by 0 bases, the J end by 2 bases, with 7 bases between. The germline V gene encodes CDR1 GTSNPN and CDR2 SVGIG (reference sequence).

The chain is built from TRBV18 and TRBJ1-5; perhaps TRBD1 as D (5 bases). Germline lookup yields CDR1 KGHSH and CDR2 LQKENI. CDR3 length equals 15 residues. The V gene lost 2 bases and the J gene lost 2 bases, with 10 bases spanning the gap. The CDR3 DNA follows: TGTGCCAGCTCACCAGGAGGGGAACGCAATCAGCCCCAGCATTTT. Amino acid sequence: CASSPGGERNQPQHF.

This clonotype was found many times. V is TRBV9 and J is TRBJ1-2; D unresolved. CDR3 length: 15 amino acids. V was clipped by 0 bases and J by 12 bases, with 21 bases between them. Germline assignment: CDR1 SGDLS and CDR2 YYNGEE. In nucleotides, the CDR3 is TGTGCCAGCAGCGTAGCTCCAGACATAGGTGCTGAGAACACCTTC. Its translation: CASSVAPDIGAENTF.